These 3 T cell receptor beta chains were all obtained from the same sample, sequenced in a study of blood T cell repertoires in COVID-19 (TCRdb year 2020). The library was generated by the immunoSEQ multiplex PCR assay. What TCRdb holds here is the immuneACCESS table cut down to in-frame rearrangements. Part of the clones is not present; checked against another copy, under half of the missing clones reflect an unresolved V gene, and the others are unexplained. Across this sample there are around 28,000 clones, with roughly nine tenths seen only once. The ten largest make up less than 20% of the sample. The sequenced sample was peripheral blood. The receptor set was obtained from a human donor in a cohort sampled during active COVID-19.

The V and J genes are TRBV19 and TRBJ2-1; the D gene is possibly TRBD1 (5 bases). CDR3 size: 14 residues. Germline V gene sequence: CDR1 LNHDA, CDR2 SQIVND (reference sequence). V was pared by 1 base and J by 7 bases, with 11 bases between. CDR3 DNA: TGTGCCAGTAGTATAGGGTCAGGGTCGAATGAGCAGTTCTTC. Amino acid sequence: CASSIGSGSNEQFF.

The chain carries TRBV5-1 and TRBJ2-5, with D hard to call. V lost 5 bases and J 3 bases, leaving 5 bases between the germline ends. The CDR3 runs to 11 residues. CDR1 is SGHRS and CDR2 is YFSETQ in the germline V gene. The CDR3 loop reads CASRLEETQYF. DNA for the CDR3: TGCGCCAGCAGATTAGAAGAGACCCAGTACTTC.

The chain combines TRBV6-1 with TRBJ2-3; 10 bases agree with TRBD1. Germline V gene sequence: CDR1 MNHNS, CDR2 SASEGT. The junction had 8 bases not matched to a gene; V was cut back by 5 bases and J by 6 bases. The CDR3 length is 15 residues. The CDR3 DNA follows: TGTGCCAGCAGTTCCCCGGGACAGGGGCTGGATACGCAGTATTTT. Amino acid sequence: CASSSPGQGLDTQYF.